One sample yielded the 6 T cell receptor beta chains listed below, sequenced in a study of T cell responses to AZD1222 COVID-19 vaccine. The data were produced by immunoSEQ multiplex PCR, yet TCRdb's version contains in-frame clones alone and is incomplete. The repertoire consists of approximately 90,000 clones, with roughly nine tenths occurring once and the leading ten covering 3%. The specimen comprised peripheral blood, sampled on day 0 of AZD1222 vaccination. The source of these receptors is an adult in good health.

The chain combines TRBV28 with TRBJ1-5, with 8 bases aligning to TRBD1. Trimming took 4 bases from V and 5 from J; bases not matched to a gene: 4. Germline values: CDR1 MDHEN, CDR2 SYDVKM. This CDR3 has 14 residues. This CDR3 is CASSSGQGHQPQHF. In DNA, the CDR3 is TGTGCCAGCAGTTCTGGACAGGGACATCAGCCCCAGCATTTT. The full variable domain, completed using reference TRBV28 and TRBJ1-5, is DVKVTQSSRYLVKRTGEKVFLECVQDMDHENMFWYRQDPGLGLRLIYFSYDVKMKEKGDIPEGYSVSREKKERFSLILESASTNQTSMYLCASSSGQGHQPQHFGDGTRLSIL.

The genes are TRBV27 and TRBJ2-1; D possibly matches TRBD1 or TRBD2 (5 bases each). The CDR3 spans 14 residues. Trimming pared 5 bases from V and 4 bases from J, leaving 12 bases between. Germline V lookup: CDR1 MNHEY, CDR2 SMNVEV (reference sequence). Here the CDR3 reads CASSLGTHYNEQFF. The CDR3 DNA reads TGTGCCAGCAGTCTAGGGACGCATTACAATGAGCAGTTCTTC.

This rearrangement joins TRBV4-1 to TRBJ2-1; 9 positions match TRBD2. This CDR3 has 15 residues. The V segment lost 3 bases and the J segment 4 bases; nucleotides outside the gene matches: 4. Germline CDR1 reads MGHRA; CDR2 reads YSYEKL. The CDR3 reads CASSHQRGAYNEQFF. As DNA, the CDR3 is TGCGCCAGCAGCCACCAGCGGGGGGCTTACAATGAGCAGTTCTTC.

The chain combines TRBV2 with TRBJ2-2, with 14 bases matching TRBD2. The CDR3 contains 17 residues. Per the germline V gene, CDR1 is SNHLY and CDR2 is FYNNEI. V was clipped by 5 bases and J by 3 bases; unmatched bases: 5. The CDR3 nucleotides read TGTGCCAGCAGTTTGACTAGCGGGAGGGCCGACACCGGGGAGCTGTTTTTT. This encodes CASSLTSGRADTGELFF.

This chain connects TRBV28 to TRBJ1-4; D might be TRBD1 (6 bases). The CDR3 length is 15 residues. Germline V gene data show CDR1 as MDHEN and CDR2 as SYDVKM. Trimming took 5 bases from V and 3 from J, leaving 13 bases between them. The CDR3 DNA is TGTGCCAGCAGTACAGACAGGCTCCCTAATGAAAAACTGTTTTTT. It translates to CASSTDRLPNEKLFF.

The chain carries TRBV6-5 and TRBJ2-1; 8 bases agree with TRBD1. J was trimmed by 7 bases and V by 6 bases; bases with no gene match: 5. Germline CDR1 and CDR2: MNHEY and SVGAGI. There are 13 residues in the CDR3. CDR3 sequence: CASRQGAGNEQFF. CDR3 nucleotides: TGTGCCAGCAGGCAGGGGGCGGGGAATGAGCAGTTCTTC.